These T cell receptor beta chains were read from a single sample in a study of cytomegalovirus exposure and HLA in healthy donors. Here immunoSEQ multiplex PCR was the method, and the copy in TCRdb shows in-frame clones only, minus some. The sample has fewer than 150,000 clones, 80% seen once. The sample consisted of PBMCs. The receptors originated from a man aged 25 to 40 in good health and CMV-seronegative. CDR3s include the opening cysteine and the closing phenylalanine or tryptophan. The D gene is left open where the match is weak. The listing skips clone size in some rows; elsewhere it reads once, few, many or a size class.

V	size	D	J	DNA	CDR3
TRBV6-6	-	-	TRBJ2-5	TGTGCCAGCAGTTACACAACTACCCAAGAGACCCAGTACTTC	CASSYTTTQETQYF
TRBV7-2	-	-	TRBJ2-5	TGTGCCAGCAGCTTAAATGAGGGTTTGGAGACCCAGTACTTC	CASSLNEGLETQYF
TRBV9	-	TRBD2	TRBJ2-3	TGTGCCAGCAGCCCTCCCGAGACTAGCGGTCTGGGAGATACGCAGTATTTT	CASSPPETSGLGDTQYF
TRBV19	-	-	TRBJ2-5	TGTGCCAGTAGAGATCCTCGACTAGTGGCCCAGTACTTC	CASRDPRLVAQYF
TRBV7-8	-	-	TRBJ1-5	TGTGCCAGCAGCTCTTACAACAATCAGCCCCAGCATTTT	CASSSYNNQPQHF
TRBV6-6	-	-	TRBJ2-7	TGTGCCAGCAGCTCGGGTGGCTACGAGCAGTACTTC	CASSSGGYEQYF
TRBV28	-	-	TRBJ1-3	TGTGCCAGCACAGGGCCTTTGATCTCTGGAAACACCATATATTTT	CASTGPLISGNTIYF
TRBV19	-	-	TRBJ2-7	TGTGCCACCGTAGGGGGATACGAGCAGTACTTC	CATVGGYEQYF
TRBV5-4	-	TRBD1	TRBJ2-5	TGTGCCAGCAGTCGACAGGGGATGAAAGAGACCCAGTACTTC	CASSRQGMKETQYF
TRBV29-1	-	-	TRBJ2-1	TGCAGCGTTGAACTATCCGGCGGATCGAGCTCCTACAATGAGCAGTTCTTC	CSVELSGGSSSYNEQFF
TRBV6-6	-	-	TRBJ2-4	TGTGCCAGCAGTTTTCGGGAGAAAAACATTCAGTACTTC	CASSFREKNIQYF
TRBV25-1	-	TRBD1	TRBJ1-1	TGTGCCACGACGAGGGGGCCTAACACTGAAGCTTTCTTT	CATTRGPNTEAFF
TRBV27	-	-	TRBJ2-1	TGTGCCAGCAGGCTTGCCCTTGGCCCCTACAATGAGCAGTTCTTC	CASRLALGPYNEQFF
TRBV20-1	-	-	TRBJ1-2	TGCAGTGCTTGGACAGTCTATGGCTACACCTTC	CSAWTVYGYTF
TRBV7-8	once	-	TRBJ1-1	TGTGCCAGCAGCTTAGCGCGGAGGGCCCAAATTGAGAACACTGAAGCTTTCTTT	CASSLARRAQIENTEAFF
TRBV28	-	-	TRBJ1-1	TGTGCCAGCAGTTTATCAGGCCTCATGAACACTGAAGCTTTCTTT	CASSLSGLMNTEAFF
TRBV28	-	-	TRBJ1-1	TGTGCCAGCAGTTTATCGGGGGGTGAAGCTTTCTTT	CASSLSGGEAFF
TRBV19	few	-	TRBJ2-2	TGTGCCAGTACCTGGGGCGTGAGCGGGGAGCTGTTTTTT	CASTWGVSGELFF
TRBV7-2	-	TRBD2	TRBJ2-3	TGTGCCAGCAGATCGGGGGGAGGCCGGGATACGCAGTATTTT	CASRSGGGRDTQYF
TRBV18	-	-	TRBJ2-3	TGTGCCAGCATAGACCGAGGGGGAGATACGCAGTATTTT	CASIDRGGDTQYF
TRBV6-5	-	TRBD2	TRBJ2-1	TGTGCCAGCACCCGAGGGGACTACGACAATGAGCAGTTCTTC	CASTRGDYDNEQFF
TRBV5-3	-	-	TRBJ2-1	TGTGCCAGAAGCTTGACACTAGCTGGCCCCCGCACTGAGCAGTTCTTC	CARSLTLAGPRTEQFF
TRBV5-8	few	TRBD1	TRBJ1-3	TGTGCCAGCAGCTTGGGGACAGGCTCTGGAAACACCATATATTTT	CASSLGTGSGNTIYF
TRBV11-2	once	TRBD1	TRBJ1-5	TGTGCCAGCAGCCCGGGACAGGGCAATCAGCCCCAGCATTTT	CASSPGQGNQPQHF
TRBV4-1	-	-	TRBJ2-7	TGCGCCAGCAGCCAACAGGAGGGAGTCTACGAGCAGTACTTC	CASSQQEGVYEQYF
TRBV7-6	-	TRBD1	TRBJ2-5	TGTGCCAGCAGCTCGGACAGGGGGCGCCGGGAGACCCAGTACTTC	CASSSDRGRRETQYF
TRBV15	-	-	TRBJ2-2	TGTGCCACCAGCACCCGAACTCAATCCTCGAACACCGGGGAGCTGTTTTTT	CATSTRTQSSNTGELFF
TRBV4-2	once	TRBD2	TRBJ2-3	TGTGCCAGCAGCCAATCTCTAGCGGGAACAACAGATACGCAGTATTTT	CASSQSLAGTTDTQYF
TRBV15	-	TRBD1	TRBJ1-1	TGTGCCACCAGCAGGGAGGGACAGGGGAACACTGAAGCTTTCTTT	CATSREGQGNTEAFF
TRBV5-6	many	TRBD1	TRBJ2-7	TGTGCCAGCAGCTCGGTTCAACAGGGGTCCTACGAGCAGTACTTC	CASSSVQQGSYEQYF
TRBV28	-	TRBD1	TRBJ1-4	TGTGCCAGCAGTAGGGGACAGGATGAAAAACTGTTTTTT	CASSRGQDEKLFF
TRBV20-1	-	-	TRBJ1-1	TGCAGCGGGGGGCAGAACACTGAAGCTTTCTTT	CSGGQNTEAFF
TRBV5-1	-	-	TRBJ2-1	TGCGCCAGCAGCCCTCGGGTGGAAGCGGCCCATGAGCAGTTCTTC	CASSPRVEAAHEQFF
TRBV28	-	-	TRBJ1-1	TGTGCCAGCAGTTCTGGCGGGACGAGCACTGAAGCTTTCTTT	CASSSGGTSTEAFF
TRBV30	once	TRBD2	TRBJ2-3	TGTGCCTGGAGTTCACTCAGCGGGAGGGTTGATACGCAGTATTTT	CAWSSLSGRVDTQYF
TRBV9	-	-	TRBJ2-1	TGTGCCAGCAGCTTCTCAGGAACCCCCTACAATGAGCAGTTCTTC	CASSFSGTPYNEQFF
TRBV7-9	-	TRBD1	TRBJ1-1	TGTGCCAGCAGCTATGGACAGGGGGCCACTGAAGCTTTCTTT	CASSYGQGATEAFF
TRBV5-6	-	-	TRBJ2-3	TGTGCCAGCAGCTTGGCGGGGCCAGGGGGCACAGATACGCAGTATTTT	CASSLAGPGGTDTQYF
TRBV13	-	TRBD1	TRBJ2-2	TGTGCCAGCAGCTTAGAGACAGGGATTGAGGGGGAGCTGTTTTTT	CASSLETGIEGELFF
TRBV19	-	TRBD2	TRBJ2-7	TGTGCCAGTAGTATCTGGGCTAGCGGGAGACCCGAGCAGTACTTC	CASSIWASGRPEQYF
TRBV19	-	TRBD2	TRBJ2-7	TGTGCCAGTATCAAATGGGGGACTAGCGGGAGGGTTCTTTCTGGCGAGCAGTACTTC	CASIKWGTSGRVLSGEQYF
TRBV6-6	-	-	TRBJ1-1	TGTGCCAGCAGTTACTCCCTCTCCTCCCCTGAAGCTTTCTTT	CASSYSLSSPEAFF
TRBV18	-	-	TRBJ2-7	TGTGCCAGCTCACCGTCGTGGGGCAGGGATTCCTACGAGCAGTACTTC	CASSPSWGRDSYEQYF
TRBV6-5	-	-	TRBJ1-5	TGTGCCAGCAGTTACGCCTACGATCAGCCCCAGCATTTT	CASSYAYDQPQHF
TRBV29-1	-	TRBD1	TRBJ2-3	TGCAGCGGCCGATATGGGACAGGGTACACAGATACGCAGTATTTT	CSGRYGTGYTDTQYF
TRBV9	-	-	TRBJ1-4	TGTGCCAGCACCCTTACGGGGAGTGGGGATGAAAAACTGTTTTTT	CASTLTGSGDEKLFF
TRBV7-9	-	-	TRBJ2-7	TGTGCCAGCAGCTACGGACTTACGTTCGAGCAGTACTTC	CASSYGLTFEQYF
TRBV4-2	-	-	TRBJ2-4	TGTGCCAGCAGCCAAGATGTCAGCGGGAACATTCAGTACTTC	CASSQDVSGNIQYF
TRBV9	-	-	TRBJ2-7	TGTGCCAGCAGCGTAGCCTCCCTAGCGAGTTCCGGCGAGCAGTACTTC	CASSVASLASSGEQYF
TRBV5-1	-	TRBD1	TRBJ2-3	TGCGCCAGCAGCTTGGGACAGGGGTGGGACACAGATACGCAGTATTTT	CASSLGQGWDTDTQYF
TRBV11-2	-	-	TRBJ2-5	TGTGCCAGCAGCTCAGGGGAGACCCAGTACTTC	CASSSGETQYF
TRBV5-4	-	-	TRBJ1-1	TGTGCCAGCAGCTTGCCCGGGACTCAGAACACTGAAGCTTTCTTT	CASSLPGTQNTEAFF
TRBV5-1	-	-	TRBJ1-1	TGCGCCAGCAGCCTTACAGGGAACACTGAAGCTTTCTTT	CASSLTGNTEAFF
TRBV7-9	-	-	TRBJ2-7	TGTGCCAGCAGCTTGGACAGTTCCTACGAGCAGTACTTC	CASSLDSSYEQYF
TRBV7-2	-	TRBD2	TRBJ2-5	TGTGCCAGCAGCGACGGGACTAGCGGGGGGAAGACCCAGTACTTC	CASSDGTSGGKTQYF